The next 5 T cell receptor beta chains were all read from a single sample in a study of CD8+CD57+ T cells in acquired aplastic anemia (dated by TCRdb to 2016 to 2019). These reads were obtained on an Illumina HiSeq 2000. TCR beta VDJ combination and CDR3 sequence profiling used genomic DNA as the template. The raw public reads went through TCRdb reprocessing: fastp at Q25, MiXCR clone calling, in-frame beta chains kept. Each record represents a unique CDR3 protein, reported with the most common genes and DNA among its rows. Recorded for this sample are 40,000 to 50,000 distinct CDR3 sequences; over 60% of them occurred a single time. The ten largest clonotypes hold roughly 34% of the sample. The sample comprised sorted CD4+, CD8+, or CD8+CD57+ T cells (not recorded which) from PBMCs. These receptors were obtained from a human donor in good health, serving as a control.

The gene calls are TRBV3-1 and TRBJ1-6, with a possible D match to TRBD1 (5 bases). CDR1 and CDR2 from the germline V gene are LGHDT and YNNKEL (reference sequence). The V gene lost 4 bases and the J gene lost 10 bases, with 11 bases spanning the gap. This CDR3 contains 13 residues. The CDR3 region has the DNA TGTGCCAGCAGCCCTTCAGGGAACTCACCCCTCCACTTT. Its translation is CASSPSGNSPLHF.

The rearrangement uses TRBV19 and TRBJ1-2; D unresolved. The CDR3 covers 13 residues. Germline loops: CDR1 LNHDA, CDR2 SQIVND (reference sequence). V lost 9 bases, J lost 6 bases, and 17 bases lay in between. CDR3 protein: CASQDGGYDGYTF. The CDR3 DNA sequence: TGTGCCAGCCAGGACGGCGGGTATGATGGCTACACCTTC.

The CDR3 coding sequence is TGCGCCAGCAGGGATAGCGGGGGCTACACCTTC. Its protein product is CASRDSGGYTF. The chain employs TRBV5-1 and TRBJ1-2; no definite D call. The CDR3 consists of 11 residues. V was trimmed by 5 bases and J by 8 bases, leaving 10 bases between them. Germline V lookup: CDR1 SGHRS, CDR2 YFSETQ. The full variable domain, rest sourced from reference TRBV5-1 and TRBJ1-2, is KAGVTQTPRYLIKTRGQQVTLSCSPISGHRSVSWYQQTPGQGLQFLFEYFSETQRNKGNFPGRFSGRQFSNSRSEMNVSTLELGDSALYLCASRDSGGYTFGSGTRLTVV.

This rearrangement joins TRBV20-1 to TRBJ2-1; the match to TRBD2 covers 12 bases. Losses at the gene ends were 7 bases for V and 4 bases for J; bases not matched to a gene: 5. Germline CDR1 is DFQATT and CDR2 is SNEGSKA (reference sequence). The CDR3 has 14 amino acids. Here the CDR3 reads CSEGLAGGYNEQFF. Here the CDR3 DNA reads TGCAGTGAAGGTCTAGCGGGAGGGTACAATGAGCAGTTCTTC.

The CDR3 is CSVAGTGNGEQYF. CDR3 DNA: TGCAGCGTGGCCGGGACAGGGAACGGGGAGCAGTACTTC. The chain links TRBV29-1 to TRBJ2-7, with 9 bases fitting TRBD1. V trimming: 6 bases; J trimming: 7 bases; junction bases outside the gene matches: 10. CDR3 size: 13 residues. Germline V gene sequence: CDR1 SQVTM, CDR2 ANQGSEA.